These T cell receptor beta chains were read from a single sample in a study of cytomegalovirus exposure and HLA in healthy donors. Only in-frame clones appear in the TCRdb table, and some are missing; sequencing was by immunoSEQ multiplex PCR. The repertoire holds 200,000 to 300,000 clones, with roughly 73% as singletons. The source material was PBMCs. These receptors were taken from a boy between 10 and 17 years old in good health and CMV-seronegative. The CDR3 runs from the conserved cysteine through the conserved F or W.

j_call v_call cdr3_aa
TRBJ1-2 TRBV27 CASSHRGEGWRGYTF
TRBJ1-6 TRBV30 CAWSETAYNSPLHF
TRBJ1-1 TRBV6-1 CASSEKVARAEAFF
TRBJ2-3 TRBV29-1 CRAGTDTQYF
TRBJ2-7 TRBV7-9 CASSYDGLAGYEQYF
TRBJ2-7 TRBV4-1 CASSKLGTGPREQYF
TRBJ2-3 TRBV9 CASSPRVAGLGGGTDTQYF
TRBJ1-5 TRBV4-1 CASSQLSPGQPQHF
TRBJ1-6 TRBV19 CASSINSAFLNSPLHF
TRBJ2-7 TRBV5-4 CASSGKTGGQYF
TRBJ1-1 TRBV18 CASSLKRGYTEAFF
TRBJ1-2 TRBV6-1 CASIGHDYGYTF
TRBJ2-1 TRBV27 CASSNMGGWDEQFF
TRBJ2-3 TRBV11-3 CASSLGAPMQYF
TRBJ1-1 TRBV11-3 CASSLTGWVDTEAFF
TRBJ1-1 TRBV10-1 CASSVRGFTEAFF
TRBJ1-4 TRBV9 CASSRQGAYEKLFF
TRBJ2-3 TRBV29-1 CSVGQPSGATDTQYF
TRBJ1-1 TRBV5-1 CASSLHTGENTEAFF
TRBJ2-7 TRBV13 CASSLGRSTYEQYF
TRBJ2-1 TRBV4-2 CASSQEPQLAEGDYNEQFF
TRBJ2-1 TRBV5-6 CASSSETSAAYNEQFF
TRBJ2-1 TRBV4-1 CASSQDIAGSYNEQFF
TRBJ2-3 TRBV11-3 CASSRGQGSTDTQYF
NA TRBV5-6 CASSSGDRAYEQYF
TRBJ1-5 TRBV6-1 CASLFRLHQPQHF
TRBJ1-1 TRBV7-9 CASSPIQVNTEAFF
TRBJ1-1 TRBV5-6 CASSLVQGQAFF
TRBJ2-5 TRBV15 CATSSRVRETQYF
TRBJ2-7 TRBV7-9 CASSSLTSGSTYEQYF
TRBJ1-2 TRBV5-5 CASSPTAGGFYGYTF
TRBJ1-4 TRBV11-2 CASSFRTGSNEKLFF
TRBJ1-2 TRBV20-1 CSAIQGKGYTF
TRBJ1-6 TRBV2 CASSEAPGRKHSPLHF
TRBJ2-3 TRBV27 CASSLSITRAGSADTQYF
TRBJ1-1 TRBV2 CASSEARPPRAFF
TRBJ2-1 TRBV11-2 CASSLGAGGPQNEQFF
TRBJ1-2 TRBV5-6 CASSSDRGYGYTF
TRBJ2-7 TRBV4-1 CASSQVGGSYEQYF
TRBJ1-1 TRBV30 CACLVVNTEAFF
TRBJ1-2 TRBV20-1 CSAWAGWGYTF
TRBJ2-2 TRBV10-2 CASSLAGAGVGELFF